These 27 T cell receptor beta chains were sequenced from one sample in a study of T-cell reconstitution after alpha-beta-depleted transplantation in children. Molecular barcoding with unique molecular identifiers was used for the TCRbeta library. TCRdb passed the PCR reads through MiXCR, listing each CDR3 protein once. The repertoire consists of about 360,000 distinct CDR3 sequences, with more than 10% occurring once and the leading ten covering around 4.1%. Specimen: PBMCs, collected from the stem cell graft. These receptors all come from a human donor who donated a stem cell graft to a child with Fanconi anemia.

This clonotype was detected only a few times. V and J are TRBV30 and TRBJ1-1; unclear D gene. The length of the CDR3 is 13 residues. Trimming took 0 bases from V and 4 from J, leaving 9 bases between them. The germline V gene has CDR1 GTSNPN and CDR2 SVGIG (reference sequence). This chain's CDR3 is CAWSVRRVTEAFF. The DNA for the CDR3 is TGTGCCTGGAGTGTACGAAGGGTCACTGAAGCTTTCTTT.

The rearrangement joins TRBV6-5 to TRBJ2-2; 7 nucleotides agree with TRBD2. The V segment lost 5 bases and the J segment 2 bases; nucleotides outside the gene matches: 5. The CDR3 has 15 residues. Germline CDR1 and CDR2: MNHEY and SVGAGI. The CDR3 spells CASSRGGTNTGELFF. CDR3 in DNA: TGTGCCAGCAGTCGCGGGGGAACTAACACCGGGGAGCTGTTTTTT.

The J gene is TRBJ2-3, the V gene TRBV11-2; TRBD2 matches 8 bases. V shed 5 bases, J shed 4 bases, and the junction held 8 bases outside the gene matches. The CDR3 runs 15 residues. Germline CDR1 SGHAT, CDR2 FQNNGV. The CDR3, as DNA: TGTGCCAGCAGCCCCGCGGGCGGGGGGTCAGATACGCAGTATTTT. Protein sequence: CASSPAGGGSDTQYF.

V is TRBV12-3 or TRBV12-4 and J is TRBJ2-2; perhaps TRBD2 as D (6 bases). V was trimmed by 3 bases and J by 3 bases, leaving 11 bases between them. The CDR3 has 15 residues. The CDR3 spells CASSFRGVDTGELFF. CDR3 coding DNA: TGTGCCAGCAGTTTTCGCGGGGTAGACACCGGGGAGCTGTTTTTT.

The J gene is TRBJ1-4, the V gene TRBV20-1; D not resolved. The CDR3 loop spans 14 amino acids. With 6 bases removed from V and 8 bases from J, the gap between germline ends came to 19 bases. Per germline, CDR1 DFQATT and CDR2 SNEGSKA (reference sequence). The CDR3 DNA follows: TGCAGTGCCGGGCGACCTTTGAGTGCCGAAAAACTGTTTTTT. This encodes CSAGRPLSAEKLFF.

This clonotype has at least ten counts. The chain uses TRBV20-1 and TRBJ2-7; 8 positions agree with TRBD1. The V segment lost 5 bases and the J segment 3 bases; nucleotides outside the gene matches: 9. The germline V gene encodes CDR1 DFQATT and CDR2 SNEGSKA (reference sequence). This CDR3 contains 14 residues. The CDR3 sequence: CSADLGQGHYEQYF. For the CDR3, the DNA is TGCAGTGCTGATCTAGGACAGGGCCACTACGAGCAGTACTTC.

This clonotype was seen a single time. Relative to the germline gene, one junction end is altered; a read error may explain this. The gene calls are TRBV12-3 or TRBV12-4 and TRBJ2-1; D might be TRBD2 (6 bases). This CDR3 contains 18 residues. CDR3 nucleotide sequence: TGTGCCTGCAGTTTAGCGCTAGCGCCAGACCTCTCCTACAATGAGCAGTTCTTC. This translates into CACSLALAPDLSYNEQFF.

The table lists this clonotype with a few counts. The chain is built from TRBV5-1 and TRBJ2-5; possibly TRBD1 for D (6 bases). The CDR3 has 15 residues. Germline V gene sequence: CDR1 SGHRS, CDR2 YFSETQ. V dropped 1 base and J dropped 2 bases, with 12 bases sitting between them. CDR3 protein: CASSLFTGLQETQYF. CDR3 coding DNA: TGCGCCAGCAGCTTGTTCACAGGGCTACAAGAGACCCAGTACTTC.

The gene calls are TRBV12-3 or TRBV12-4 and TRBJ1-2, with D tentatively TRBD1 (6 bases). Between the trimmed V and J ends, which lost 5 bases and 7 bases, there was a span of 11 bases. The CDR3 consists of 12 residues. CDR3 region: CASSQQGSGYTF. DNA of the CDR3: TGTGCCAGCAGTCAACAGGGTAGTGGCTACACCTTC.

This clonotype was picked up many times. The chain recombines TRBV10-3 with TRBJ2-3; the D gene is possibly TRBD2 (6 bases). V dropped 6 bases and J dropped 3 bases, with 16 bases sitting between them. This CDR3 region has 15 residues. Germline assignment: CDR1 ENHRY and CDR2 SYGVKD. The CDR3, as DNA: TGTGCCATCAGATCCGGGACTTGGGGGACAGATACGCAGTATTTT. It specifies CAIRSGTWGTDTQYF.

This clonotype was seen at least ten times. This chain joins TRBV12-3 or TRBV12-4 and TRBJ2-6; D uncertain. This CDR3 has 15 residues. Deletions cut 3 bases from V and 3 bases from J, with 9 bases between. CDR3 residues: CASSLGFGGANVLTF. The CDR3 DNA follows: TGTGCCAGCAGTTTGGGGTTCGGTGGGGCCAACGTCCTGACTTTC.

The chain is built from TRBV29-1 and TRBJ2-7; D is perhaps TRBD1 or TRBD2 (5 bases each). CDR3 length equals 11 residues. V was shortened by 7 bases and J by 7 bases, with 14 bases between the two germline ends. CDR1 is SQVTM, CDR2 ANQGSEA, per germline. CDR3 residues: CSGGAPGEQYF. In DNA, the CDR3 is TGCAGCGGGGGCGCTCCGGGGGAGCAGTACTTC.

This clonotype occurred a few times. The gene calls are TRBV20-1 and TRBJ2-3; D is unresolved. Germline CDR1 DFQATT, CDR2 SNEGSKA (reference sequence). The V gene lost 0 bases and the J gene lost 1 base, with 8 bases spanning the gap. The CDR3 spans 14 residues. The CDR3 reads CSARDRLGTDTQYF. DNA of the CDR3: TGCAGTGCTAGAGATCGGCTCGGCACAGATACGCAGTATTTT.

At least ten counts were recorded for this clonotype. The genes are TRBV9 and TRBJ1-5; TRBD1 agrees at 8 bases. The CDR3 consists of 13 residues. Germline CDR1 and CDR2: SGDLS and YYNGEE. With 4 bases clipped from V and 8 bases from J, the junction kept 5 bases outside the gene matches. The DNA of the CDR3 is TGTGCCAGCAGCTCAGGGGGCGCGGAGCCCCAGCATTTT. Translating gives CASSSGGAEPQHF.

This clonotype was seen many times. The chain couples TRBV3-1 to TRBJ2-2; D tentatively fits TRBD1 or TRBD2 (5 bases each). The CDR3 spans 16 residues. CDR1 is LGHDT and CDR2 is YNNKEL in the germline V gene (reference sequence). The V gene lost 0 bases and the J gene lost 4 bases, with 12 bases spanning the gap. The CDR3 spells CASSQEVGDPTGELFF. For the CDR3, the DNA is TGTGCCAGCAGCCAAGAAGTAGGGGACCCCACCGGGGAGCTGTTTTTT. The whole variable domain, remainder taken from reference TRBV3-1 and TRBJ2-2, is DTAVSQTPKYLVTQMGNDKSIKCEQNLGHDTMYWYKQDSKKFLKIMFSYNNKELIINETVPNRFSPKSPDKAHLNLHINSLELGDSAVYFCASSQEVGDPTGELFFGEGSRLTVL.

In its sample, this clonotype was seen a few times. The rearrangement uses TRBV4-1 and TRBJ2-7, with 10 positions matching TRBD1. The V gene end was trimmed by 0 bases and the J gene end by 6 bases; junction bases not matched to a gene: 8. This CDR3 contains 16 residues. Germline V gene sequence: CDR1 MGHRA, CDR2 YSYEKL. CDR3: CASSQDSGQGSLEQYF. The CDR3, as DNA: TGCGCCAGCAGCCAAGACTCGGGACAGGGGTCCCTCGAGCAGTACTTC.

In nucleotides, the CDR3 is TGTGCCAGTAGTTGGGAGGGTGTTTTGACAGATACGCAGTATTTT. It translates to CASSWEGVLTDTQYF. This chain links TRBV19 with TRBJ2-3; 7 positions match TRBD2. Germline V gives CDR1 LNHDA, CDR2 SQIVND (reference sequence). The CDR3 consists of 15 residues. J lost 3 bases, V lost 5 bases, and 8 bases had no gene match.

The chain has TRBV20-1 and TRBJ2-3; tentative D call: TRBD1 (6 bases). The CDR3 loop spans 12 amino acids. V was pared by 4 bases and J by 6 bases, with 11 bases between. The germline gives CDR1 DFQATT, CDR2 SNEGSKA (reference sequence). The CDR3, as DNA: TGCAGTGCTATAGAGCAGGGGGATACGCAGTATTTT. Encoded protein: CSAIEQGDTQYF.

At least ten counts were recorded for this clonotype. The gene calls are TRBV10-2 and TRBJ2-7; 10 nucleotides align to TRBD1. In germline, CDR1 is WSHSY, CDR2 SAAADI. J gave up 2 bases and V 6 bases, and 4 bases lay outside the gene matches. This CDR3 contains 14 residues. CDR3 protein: CASRGQGPTYEQYV. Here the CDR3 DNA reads TGCGCCAGCAGGGGACAGGGGCCGACCTACGAGCAGTACGTC.

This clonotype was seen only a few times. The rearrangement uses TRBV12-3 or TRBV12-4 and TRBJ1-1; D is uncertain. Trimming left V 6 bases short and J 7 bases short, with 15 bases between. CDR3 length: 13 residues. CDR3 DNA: TGTGCCAGCAGCCCAGTCCGTGAGGGTGAAGCTTTCTTT. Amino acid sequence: CASSPVREGEAFF.

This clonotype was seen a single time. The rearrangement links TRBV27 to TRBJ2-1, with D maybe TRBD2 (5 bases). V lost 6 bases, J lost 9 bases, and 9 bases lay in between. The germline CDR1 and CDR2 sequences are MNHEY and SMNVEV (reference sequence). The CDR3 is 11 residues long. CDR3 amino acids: CASRLGGEQFF. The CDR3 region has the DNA TGTGCCAGCAGATTAGGAGGTGAGCAGTTCTTC.

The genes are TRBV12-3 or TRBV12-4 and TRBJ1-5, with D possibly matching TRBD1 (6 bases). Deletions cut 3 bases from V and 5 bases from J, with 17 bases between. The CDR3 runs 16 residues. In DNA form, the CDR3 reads TGTGCCAGCAGTTTCGCCCGGACAGCTACTCATCAGCCCCAGCATTTT. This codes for CASSFARTATHQPQHF.

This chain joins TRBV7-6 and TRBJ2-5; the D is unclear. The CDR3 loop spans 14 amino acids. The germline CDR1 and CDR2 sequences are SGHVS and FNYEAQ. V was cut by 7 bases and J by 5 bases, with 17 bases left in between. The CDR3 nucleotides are TGTGCCAGCATTATGGTGTTAACATGGGAGACCCAGTACTTC. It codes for CASIMVLTWETQYF.

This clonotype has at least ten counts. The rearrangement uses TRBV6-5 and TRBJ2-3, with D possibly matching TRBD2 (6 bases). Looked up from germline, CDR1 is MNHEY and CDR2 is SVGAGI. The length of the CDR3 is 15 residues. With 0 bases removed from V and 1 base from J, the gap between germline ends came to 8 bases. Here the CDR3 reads CASSYSGGGTDTQYF. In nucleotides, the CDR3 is TGTGCCAGCAGTTACTCGGGGGGAGGCACAGATACGCAGTATTTT.

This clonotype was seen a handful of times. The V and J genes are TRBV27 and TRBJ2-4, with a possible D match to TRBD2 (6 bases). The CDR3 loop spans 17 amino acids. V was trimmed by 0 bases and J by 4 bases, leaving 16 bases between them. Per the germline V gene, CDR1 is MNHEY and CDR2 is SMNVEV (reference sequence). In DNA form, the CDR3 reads TGTGCCAGCAGTTTATCGACTTTTAGCGGAGATAAAAACATTCAGTACTTC. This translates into CASSLSTFSGDKNIQYF.

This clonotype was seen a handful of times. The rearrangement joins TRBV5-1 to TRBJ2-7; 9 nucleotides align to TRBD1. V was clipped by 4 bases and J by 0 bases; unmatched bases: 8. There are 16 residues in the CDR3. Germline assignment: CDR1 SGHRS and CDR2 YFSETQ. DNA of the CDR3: TGCGCCAGCAGCCGGGGGGACAGGGCGAGCTCCTACGAGCAGTACTTC. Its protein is CASSRGDRASSYEQYF.

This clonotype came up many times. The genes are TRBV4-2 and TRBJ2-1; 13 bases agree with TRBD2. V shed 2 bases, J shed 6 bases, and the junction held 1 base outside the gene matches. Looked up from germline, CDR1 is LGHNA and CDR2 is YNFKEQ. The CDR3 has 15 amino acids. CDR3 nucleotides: TGTGCCAGCAGCCAAACTAGCGGGGGGGCCAATGAGCAGTTCTTC. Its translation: CASSQTSGGANEQFF.